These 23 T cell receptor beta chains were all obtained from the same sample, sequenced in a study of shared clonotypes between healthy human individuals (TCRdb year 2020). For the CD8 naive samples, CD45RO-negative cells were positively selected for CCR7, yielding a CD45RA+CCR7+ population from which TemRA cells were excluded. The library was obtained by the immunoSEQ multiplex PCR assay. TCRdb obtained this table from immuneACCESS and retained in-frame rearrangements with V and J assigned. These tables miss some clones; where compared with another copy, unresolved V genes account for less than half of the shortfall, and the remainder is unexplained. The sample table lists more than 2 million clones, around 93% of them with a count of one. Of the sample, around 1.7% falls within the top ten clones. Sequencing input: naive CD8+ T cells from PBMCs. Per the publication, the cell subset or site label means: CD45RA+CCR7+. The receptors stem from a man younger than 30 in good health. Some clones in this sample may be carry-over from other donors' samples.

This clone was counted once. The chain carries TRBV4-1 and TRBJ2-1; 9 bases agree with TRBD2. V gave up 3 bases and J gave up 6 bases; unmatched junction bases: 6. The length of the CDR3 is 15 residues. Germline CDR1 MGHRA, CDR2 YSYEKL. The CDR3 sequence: CASSHPGLAFNEQFF. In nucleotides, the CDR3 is TGCGCCAGCAGCCACCCGGGACTAGCATTCAATGAGCAGTTCTTC.

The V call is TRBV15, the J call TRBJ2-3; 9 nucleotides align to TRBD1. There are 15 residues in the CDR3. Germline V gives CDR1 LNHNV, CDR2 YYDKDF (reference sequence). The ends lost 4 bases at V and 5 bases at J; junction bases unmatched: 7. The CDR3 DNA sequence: TGTGCCACCAGCATATACAGGGGGCAACAAGATACGCAGTATTTT. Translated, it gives CATSIYRGQQDTQYF.

CDR3 coding DNA: TGTGCCAGCTGCCCGGACAGGGGAGATGAGCAGTACTTC. Protein: CASCPDRGDEQYF. The genes are TRBV28 and TRBJ2-7; 9 bases match TRBD1. The trim removed 8 bases at V and 7 bases at J, leaving 9 bases unmatched. Germline lookup yields CDR1 MDHEN and CDR2 SYDVKM. The length of the CDR3 is 13 residues.

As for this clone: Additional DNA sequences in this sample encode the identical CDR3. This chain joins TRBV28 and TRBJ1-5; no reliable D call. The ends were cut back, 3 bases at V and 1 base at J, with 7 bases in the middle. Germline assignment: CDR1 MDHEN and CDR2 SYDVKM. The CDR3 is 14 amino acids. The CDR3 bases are TGTGCCAGCAGTTTTGTTCGCAGCAATCAGCCCCAGCATTTT. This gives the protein CASSFVRSNQPQHF.

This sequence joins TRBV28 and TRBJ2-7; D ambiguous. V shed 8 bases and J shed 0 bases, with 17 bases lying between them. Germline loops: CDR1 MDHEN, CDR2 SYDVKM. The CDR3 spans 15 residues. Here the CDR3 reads CASGDRQLHSYEQYF. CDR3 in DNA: TGTGCCAGCGGGGATAGGCAGCTCCACTCCTACGAGCAGTACTTC. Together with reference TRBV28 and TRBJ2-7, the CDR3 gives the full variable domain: DVKVTQSSRYLVKRTGEKVFLECVQDMDHENMFWYRQDPGLGLRLIYFSYDVKMKEKGDIPEGYSVSREKKERFSLILESASTNQTSMYLCASGDRQLHSYEQYFGPGTRLTVT.

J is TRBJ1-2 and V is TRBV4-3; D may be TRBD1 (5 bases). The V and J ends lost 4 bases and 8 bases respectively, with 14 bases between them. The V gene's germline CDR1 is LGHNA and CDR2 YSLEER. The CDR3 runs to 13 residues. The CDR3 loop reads CASSPRGGSGYTF. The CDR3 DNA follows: TGCGCCAGCAGCCCCCGGGGCGGTAGCGGCTACACCTTC.

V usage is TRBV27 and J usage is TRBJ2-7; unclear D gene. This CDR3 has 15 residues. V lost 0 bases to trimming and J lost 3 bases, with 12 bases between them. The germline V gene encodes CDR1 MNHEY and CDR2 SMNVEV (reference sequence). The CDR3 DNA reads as TGTGCCAGCAGTTTATCCCCACCGATTAACTACGAGCAGTACTTC. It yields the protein CASSLSPPINYEQYF.

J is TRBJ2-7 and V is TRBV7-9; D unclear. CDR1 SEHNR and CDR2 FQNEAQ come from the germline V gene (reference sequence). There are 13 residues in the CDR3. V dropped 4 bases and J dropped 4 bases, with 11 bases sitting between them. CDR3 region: CASSSYYMYEQYF. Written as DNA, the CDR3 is TGTGCCAGCAGCTCCTACTATATGTACGAGCAGTACTTC.

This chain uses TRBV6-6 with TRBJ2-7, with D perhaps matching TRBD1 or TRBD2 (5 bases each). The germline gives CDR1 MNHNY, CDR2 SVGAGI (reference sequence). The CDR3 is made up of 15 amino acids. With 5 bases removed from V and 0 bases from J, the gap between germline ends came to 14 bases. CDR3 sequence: CASSTGAPSSYEQYF. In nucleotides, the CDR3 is TGTGCCAGCAGTACCGGGGCGCCGAGCTCCTACGAGCAGTACTTC.

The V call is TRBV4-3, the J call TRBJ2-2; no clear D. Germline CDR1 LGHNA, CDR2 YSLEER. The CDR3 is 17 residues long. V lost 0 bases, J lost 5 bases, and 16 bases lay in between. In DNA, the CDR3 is TGCGCCAGCAGCCAAGATGAGGTTGCGATTGGGACCGGGGAGCTGTTTTTT. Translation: CASSQDEVAIGTGELFF.

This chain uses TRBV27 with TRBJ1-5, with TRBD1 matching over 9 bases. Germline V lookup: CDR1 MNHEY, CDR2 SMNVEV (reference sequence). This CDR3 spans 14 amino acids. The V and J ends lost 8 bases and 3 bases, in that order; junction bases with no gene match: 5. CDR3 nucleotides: TGTGCCAGCGGGGACAGGGAAGACAATCAGCCCCAGCATTTT. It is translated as CASGDREDNQPQHF.

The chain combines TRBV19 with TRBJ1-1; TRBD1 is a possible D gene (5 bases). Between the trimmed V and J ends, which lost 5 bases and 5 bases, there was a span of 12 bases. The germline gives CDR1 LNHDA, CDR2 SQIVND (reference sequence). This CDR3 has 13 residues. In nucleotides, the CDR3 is TGTGCCAGTAGTTGGGACCAGGAGACTGAAGCTTTCTTT. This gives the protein CASSWDQETEAFF.

CDR3 DNA: TGTGCCTGGAGTGTACGGCCTAGCGGGATCAGCTCACCCTTCCTCGAGCAGTACTTC. Amino acids: CAWSVRPSGISSPFLEQYF. This chain joins TRBV30 and TRBJ2-7, with 9 bases lining up with TRBD2. CDR3 length: 19 amino acids. V was clipped by 0 bases and J by 6 bases; unmatched bases: 21. The V gene's germline CDR1 is GTSNPN and CDR2 SVGIG (reference sequence).

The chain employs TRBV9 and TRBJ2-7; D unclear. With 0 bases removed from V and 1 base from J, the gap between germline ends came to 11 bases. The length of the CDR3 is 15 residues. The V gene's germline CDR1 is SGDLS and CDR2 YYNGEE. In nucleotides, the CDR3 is TGTGCCAGCAGCGTAGACGCTACAATTTCCTACGAGCAGTACTTC. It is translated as CASSVDATISYEQYF.

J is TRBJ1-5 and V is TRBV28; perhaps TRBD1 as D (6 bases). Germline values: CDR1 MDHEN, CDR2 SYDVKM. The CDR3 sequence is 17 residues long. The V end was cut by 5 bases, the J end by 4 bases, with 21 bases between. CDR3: CASSPNHRNQGNQPQHF. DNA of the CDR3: TGTGCCAGCAGTCCAAACCACAGAAACCAGGGGAATCAGCCCCAGCATTTT.

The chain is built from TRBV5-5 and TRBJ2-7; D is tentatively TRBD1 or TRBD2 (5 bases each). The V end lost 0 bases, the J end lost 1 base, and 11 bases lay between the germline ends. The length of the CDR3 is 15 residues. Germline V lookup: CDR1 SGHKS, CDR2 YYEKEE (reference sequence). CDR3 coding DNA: TGTGCCAGCAGCTTGGTGGGGGACGGGTCCTACGAGCAGTACTTC. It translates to CASSLVGDGSYEQYF.

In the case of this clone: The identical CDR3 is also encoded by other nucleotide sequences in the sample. This chain's CDR3 is CASSRTGDTGELFF. Here the CDR3 DNA reads TGTGCCAGCAGTCGAACAGGGGACACCGGGGAGCTGTTTTTT. This rearrangement joins TRBV28 to TRBJ2-2; 7 nucleotides line up with TRBD1. With V trimmed by 5 bases and J by 3 bases, 3 bases remained unmatched. Germline loops: CDR1 MDHEN, CDR2 SYDVKM. CDR3 length: 14 amino acids.

The chain's CDR3 is CAISESGIALSYEQYF. The CDR3 DNA sequence: TGTGCCATCAGTGAGTCAGGGATAGCCCTCTCCTACGAGCAGTACTTC. The chain couples TRBV10-3 to TRBJ2-7; D is unresolved. The CDR3 has 16 residues. The V end lost 0 bases, the J end lost 0 bases, and 12 bases lay between the germline ends. Looked up from germline, CDR1 is ENHRY and CDR2 is SYGVKD.

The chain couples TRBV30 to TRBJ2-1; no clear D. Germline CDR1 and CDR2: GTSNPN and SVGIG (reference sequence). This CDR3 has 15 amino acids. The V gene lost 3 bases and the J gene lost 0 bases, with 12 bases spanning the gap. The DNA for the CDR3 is TGTGCCTGGAGGGGTCGTGGCAGCTCCTACAATGAGCAGTTCTTC. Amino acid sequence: CAWRGRGSSYNEQFF.

CDR3 sequence reads: CASSLRDSLTDTQYF. The CDR3 DNA reads as TGCGCCAGCAGCCTCCGGGACTCCCTTACAGATACGCAGTATTTT. The chain has TRBV5-1 and TRBJ2-3, with a tentative D call TRBD2 (6 bases). The germline V and J ends were trimmed by 4 bases and 3 bases, with 15 bases remaining between them. The CDR3 spans 15 residues. Germline V gene lookup returns CDR1 SGHRS and CDR2 YFSETQ.

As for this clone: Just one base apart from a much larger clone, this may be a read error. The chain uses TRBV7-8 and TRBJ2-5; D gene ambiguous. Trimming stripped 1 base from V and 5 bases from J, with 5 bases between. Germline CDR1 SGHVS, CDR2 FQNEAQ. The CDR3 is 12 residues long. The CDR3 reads CASSLVRETQYF. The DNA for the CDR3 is TGTGCCAGCAGCTTAGTGCGGGAGACCCAGTACTTC.

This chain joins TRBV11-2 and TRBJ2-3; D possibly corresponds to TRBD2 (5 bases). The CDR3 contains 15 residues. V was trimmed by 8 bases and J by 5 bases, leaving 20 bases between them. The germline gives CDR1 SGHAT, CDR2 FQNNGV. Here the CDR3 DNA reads TGTGCCAGCGGAATCGACGGGAACCCTTTAGATACGCAGTATTTT. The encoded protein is CASGIDGNPLDTQYF.

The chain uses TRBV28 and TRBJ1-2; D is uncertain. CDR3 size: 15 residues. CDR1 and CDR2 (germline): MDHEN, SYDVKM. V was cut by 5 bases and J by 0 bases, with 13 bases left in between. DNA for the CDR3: TGTGCCAGCAGTCCATCCTGGGGAGCTAACTATGGCTACACCTTC. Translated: CASSPSWGANYGYTF.